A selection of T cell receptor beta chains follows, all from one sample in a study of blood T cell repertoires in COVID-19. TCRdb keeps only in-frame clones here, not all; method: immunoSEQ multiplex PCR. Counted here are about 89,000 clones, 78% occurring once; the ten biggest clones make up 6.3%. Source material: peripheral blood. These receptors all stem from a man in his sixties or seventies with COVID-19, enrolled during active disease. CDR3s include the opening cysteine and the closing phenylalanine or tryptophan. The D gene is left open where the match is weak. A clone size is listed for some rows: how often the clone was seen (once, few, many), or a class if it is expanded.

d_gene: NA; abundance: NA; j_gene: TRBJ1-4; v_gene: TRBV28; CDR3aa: CASSLGGQGEKLFF; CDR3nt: TGTGCCAGCAGTTTGGGGGGGCAGGGGGAAAAACTGTTTTTT
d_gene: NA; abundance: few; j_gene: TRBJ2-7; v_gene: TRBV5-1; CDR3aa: CASSSGSSYEQYF; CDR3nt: TGCGCCAGCAGCAGCGGCAGCTCCTACGAGCAGTACTTC
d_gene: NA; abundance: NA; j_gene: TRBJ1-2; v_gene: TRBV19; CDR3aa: CASSYTVYGYTF; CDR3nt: TGTGCCAGTAGTTACACCGTCTATGGCTACACCTTC
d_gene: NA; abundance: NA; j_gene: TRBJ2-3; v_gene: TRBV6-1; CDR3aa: CASSEEGDTQYF; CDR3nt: TGTGCCAGCAGTGAAGAGGGGGATACGCAGTATTTT
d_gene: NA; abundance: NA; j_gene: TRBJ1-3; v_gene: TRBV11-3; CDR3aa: CASSSTSGNTIYF; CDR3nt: TGTGCCAGCAGCTCTACCTCTGGAAACACCATATATTTT
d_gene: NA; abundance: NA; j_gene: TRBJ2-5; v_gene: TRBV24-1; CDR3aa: CATSAPGTQKETQYF; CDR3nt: TGTGCCACCAGTGCCCCCGGGACTCAAAAAGAGACCCAGTACTTC
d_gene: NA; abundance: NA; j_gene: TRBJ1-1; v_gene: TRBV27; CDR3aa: CASSPFGQIPEAFF; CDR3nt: TGTGCCAGCAGTCCCTTCGGACAGATCCCTGAAGCTTTCTTT
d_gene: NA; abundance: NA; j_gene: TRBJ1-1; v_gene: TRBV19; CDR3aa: CASSIHWQGNGEAFF; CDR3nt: TGTGCCAGTAGTATTCATTGGCAGGGAAATGGTGAAGCTTTCTTT
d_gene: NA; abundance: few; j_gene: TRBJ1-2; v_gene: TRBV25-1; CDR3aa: CASSDRGQGYTF; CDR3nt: TGTGCCAGCAGTGACAGGGGCCAGGGCTACACCTTC
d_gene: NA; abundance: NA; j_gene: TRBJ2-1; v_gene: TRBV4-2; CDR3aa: CASSQDGDEGFDEQFF; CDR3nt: TGTGCCAGCAGCCAAGATGGGGATGAGGGATTCGATGAGCAGTTCTTC